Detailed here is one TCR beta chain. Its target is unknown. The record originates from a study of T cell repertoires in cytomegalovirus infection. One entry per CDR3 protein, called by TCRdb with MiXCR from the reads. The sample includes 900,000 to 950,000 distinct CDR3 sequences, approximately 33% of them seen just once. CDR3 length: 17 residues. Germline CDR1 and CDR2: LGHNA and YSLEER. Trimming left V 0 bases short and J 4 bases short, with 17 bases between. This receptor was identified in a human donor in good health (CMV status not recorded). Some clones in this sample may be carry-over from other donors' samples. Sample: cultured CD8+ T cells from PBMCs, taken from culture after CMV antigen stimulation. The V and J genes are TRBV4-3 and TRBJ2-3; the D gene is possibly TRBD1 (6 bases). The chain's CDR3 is CASSQENGGSWADTQYF. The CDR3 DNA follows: TGCGCCAGCAGCCAAGAAAATGGGGGCTCTTGGGCAGATACGCAGTATTTT.